The T cell receptor (beta chain) described here comes from a study of a mutant IDH1 vaccine in newly diagnosed glioma. On the study more broadly: All eight of the vaccinations patients received fell in weeks 1, 3, 5, 7, 11, 15, 19 and 23. Patients got their first vaccination 4-6 weeks after radiotherapy alone, or with temozolomide cycles. Patients were pretreated with radiotherapy, temozolomide, or both, mostly both.

Trimming removed 1 base at V and 3 bases at J, with 16 bases between. Per the germline V gene, CDR1 is MGHRA and CDR2 is YSYEKL. The CDR3 sequence is 16 residues long. A remark on this clone: Its target is not known.

Clones were sequenced by immunoSEQ multiplex PCR, and TCRdb holds only the in-frame ones, with some missing. The sample has 75,000 to 80,000 clones; 90% to 95% are singletons. Time point: week 5, during vaccination. Vaccine doses each comprised 300 ug of mutant IDH1 20-mer peptide, with topical imiquimod. V and J are TRBV4-1 and TRBJ2-7, with unresolved D. Sequenced material: PBMCs, taken from a glioma patient whose treatment included an IDH1 peptide vaccine. This clonotype originated in a woman in her 50s with glioma. CDR3 sequence reads: CASSQGVLDGNYEQYF. The CDR3 DNA is TGCGCCAGCAGCCAAGGGGTTCTGGACGGAAACTACGAGCAGTACTTC.